This T cell receptor beta chain was sequenced during a study of breast tumors, draining lymph nodes, adjacent tissues. Germline CDR1 is PRHDT and CDR2 is FYEKMQ (reference sequence). The CDR3 extends over 16 amino acids. Trimming cost V 5 bases and J 3 bases; bases outside gene matches: 8. This clonotype came up many times. Samples came from axillary lymph nodes draining the breast cancer. TCRdb re-analysed the multiplex PCR reads in MiXCR, keeping a single row per CDR3 protein. The sample gives approximately 89,000 distinct CDR3 sequences, around 28% of which show up once; over 7.5% is in the top ten.

Input material: axillary lymph node tissue. The chain recombines TRBV13 with TRBJ2-7, with 12 nucleotides matching TRBD2. The TCR comes from a female donor with breast cancer. Some clones in this sample may be carry-over from other donors' samples. CDR3 sequence: CASSKTTSGRSYEQYF. CDR3 sequence (DNA): TGTGCCAGCAGCAAGACGACTAGCGGGAGAAGCTACGAGCAGTACTTC.